One sample yielded the 23 T cell receptor beta chains listed below, sequenced in a study of blood T cells in healthy people across ages. A second PCR, run for roughly 7 to 11 cycles, used a sample-barcoded 5' primer plus a J-beta primer mix. TCRdb re-called the 5' RACE reads with MiXCR, one entry per CDR3 protein. The table shows about 1.6 million distinct CDR3 sequences, with 34% occurring only once. Sample: blood. These receptors were taken from a woman in her twenties or thirties in good health.

This clonotype has a handful of counts. This chain joins TRBV20-1 and TRBJ1-5; D ambiguous. CDR1 and CDR2 (germline): DFQATT, SNEGSKA (reference sequence). This CDR3 is 15 amino acids long. V was shortened by 7 bases and J by 0 bases, with 16 bases between the two germline ends. CDR3 amino acids: CSVRSAIYSNQPQHF. The CDR3 DNA reads as TGCAGTGTTCGGTCAGCTATCTATAGCAATCAGCCCCAGCATTTT.

This clonotype was picked up a small number of times. The chain joins TRBV2 to TRBJ2-3; no clear D gene. The CDR3 spans 15 residues. The V gene lost 4 bases and the J gene lost 2 bases, with 13 bases spanning the gap. Looked up from germline, CDR1 is SNHLY and CDR2 is FYNNEI. In nucleotides, the CDR3 is TGTGCCAGCAGTGGGAGTACCACAGCCACAGATACGCAGTATTTT. Residues: CASSGSTTATDTQYF. The entire variable domain, with the rest obtained from reference TRBV2 and TRBJ2-3, is as follows: EPEVTQTPSHQVTQMGQEVILRCVPISNHLYFYWYRQILGQKVEFLVSFYNNEISEKSEIFDDQFSVERPDGSNFTLKIRSTKLEDSAMYFCASSGSTTATDTQYFGPGTRLTVL.

The CDR3 sequence is CATSRAGTSDADTQYF. Written as DNA, the CDR3 is TGTGCCACCAGCAGGGCCGGGACTAGCGACGCAGATACGCAGTATTTT. The genes are TRBV15 and TRBJ2-3, with 10 bases fitting TRBD2. Trimming removed 3 bases from V and 4 bases from J; junction bases left unmatched: 7. Germline values: CDR1 LNHNV, CDR2 YYDKDF (reference sequence). The CDR3 loop spans 16 amino acids.

To note about this clonotype: Sequence at one end of the junction differs from germline and may be a read error. V gene TRBV28 combines with J gene TRBJ2-5, with TRBD2 as a possible D gene (6 bases). The CDR3 is 13 amino acids. CDR1 MDHEN and CDR2 SYDVKM come from the germline V gene. The CDR3 spells CAGSQAGRETQYF. CDR3 nucleotide sequence: TGTGCCGGCAGTCAGGCGGGAAGAGAGACCCAGTACTTC.

This chain joins TRBV9 and TRBJ2-3; 8 nucleotides align to TRBD2. Trimming at V came to 3 bases and at J to 6 bases, leaving 12 bases not matched to a gene. From germline, CDR1 is SGDLS and CDR2 YYNGEE. This CDR3 has 16 amino acids. The CDR3 nucleotides are TGTGCCAGCAGCGGATCGGGGGGGGTCACAGGGGATACGCAGTATTTT. This translates into CASSGSGGVTGDTQYF.

On this clonotype itself: A read error may account for a junction end that differs from germline. V and J are TRBV5-1 and TRBJ2-1; TRBD1 or TRBD2 may be the D gene (5 bases each). The CDR3 covers 15 residues. Per germline, CDR1 SGHRS and CDR2 YFSETQ. The CDR3, as DNA: TGCGCCGGCAGCAAGACCCGAGGGGCCTACAATGAGCAGTTCTTC. This gives the protein CAGSKTRGAYNEQFF.

The rearrangement joins TRBV9 to TRBJ2-6; 8 positions match TRBD1. Trimming cost V 3 bases and J 0 bases; bases outside gene matches: 8. Germline V gene data show CDR1 as SGDLS and CDR2 as YYNGEE. The length of the CDR3 is 18 residues. Here the CDR3 DNA reads TGTGCCAGCAGCGCAATCGGGACAGGCCTCTCTGGGGCCAACGTCCTGACTTTC. Protein product: CASSAIGTGLSGANVLTF.

This chain links TRBV9 with TRBJ2-7, with a possible D match to TRBD1 (5 bases). V lost 4 bases and J lost 5, with 19 bases in between. Germline V gene lookup returns CDR1 SGDLS and CDR2 YYNGEE. This CDR3 has 15 amino acids. The CDR3 DNA is TGTGCCAGCAGCCCCCAGGGAAGTGATTTCCACGAGCAGTACTTC. Translation: CASSPQGSDFHEQYF.

V gene TRBV6-4 combines with J gene TRBJ2-1; no clear D gene. Germline lookup yields CDR1 MRHNA and CDR2 SNTAGT. The CDR3 extends over 14 amino acids. The germline V and J ends were trimmed by 0 bases and 9 bases, with 12 bases remaining between them. CDR3 sequence reads: CASSDSVGSSEQFF. The CDR3 coding sequence is TGTGCCAGCAGTGACTCAGTGGGATCCAGTGAGCAGTTCTTC.

This chain joins TRBV28 and TRBJ2-7; 10 nucleotides align to TRBD2. V trimming: 3 bases; J trimming: 1 base; junction bases outside the gene matches: 3. Germline CDR1 is MDHEN and CDR2 is SYDVKM. The CDR3 covers 15 residues. CDR3 loop: CASSFKLAGSYEQYF. Written as DNA, the CDR3 is TGTGCCAGCAGTTTTAAACTAGCGGGATCCTACGAGCAGTACTTC.

V usage is TRBV7-3 and J usage is TRBJ2-1; TRBD2 agrees at 12 bases. After removal of 1 base from V and 7 bases from J, the junction contained 14 bases not matched to a gene. The CDR3 sequence is 19 residues long. CDR1 and CDR2 (germline): SGHTA, FQGTGA. This CDR3 is CASSLKVAGLAGGGNEQFF. CDR3 DNA sequence: TGTGCCAGCAGCTTAAAGGTCGCGGGTCTAGCGGGAGGGGGTAATGAGCAGTTCTTC.

This rearrangement joins TRBV20-1 to TRBJ1-2; tentative D call: TRBD1 (5 bases). With 0 bases removed from V and 4 bases from J, the gap between germline ends came to 30 bases. The germline V gene has CDR1 DFQATT and CDR2 SNEGSKA (reference sequence). The CDR3 extends over 20 amino acids. The CDR3 sequence: CSARDIGLGNYGTKVYGYTF. The CDR3, as DNA: TGCAGTGCTAGAGATATTGGCCTAGGCAATTACGGGACCAAAGTCTATGGCTACACCTTC.

V and J are TRBV25-1 and TRBJ2-5; TRBD1 or TRBD2 may be the D gene (5 bases each). From germline, CDR1 is MGHDK and CDR2 SYGVNS. This CDR3 has 16 residues. The germline V and J ends were trimmed by 4 bases and 5 bases, with 20 bases remaining between them. CDR3 in amino acids: CASSGREGTLWETQYF. The CDR3 DNA is TGTGCCAGCAGTGGAAGAGAAGGGACCCTATGGGAGACCCAGTACTTC.

This clonotype was observed many times. In DNA, the CDR3 is TGCAGTGCGAGACTCCCCGGGGGGGAGACCCAGTACTTC. It is translated as CSARLPGGETQYF. This chain links TRBV20-1 with TRBJ2-5; 7 bases map to TRBD2. The CDR3 length is 13 residues. Looked up from germline, CDR1 is DFQATT and CDR2 is SNEGSKA (reference sequence). With 6 bases clipped from V and 5 bases from J, the junction kept 9 bases outside the gene matches.

The J gene is TRBJ2-5, the V gene TRBV3-1; D not resolved. V shed 0 bases and J shed 5 bases, with 13 bases lying between them. CDR3 length equals 15 residues. Germline V lookup: CDR1 LGHDT, CDR2 YNNKEL (reference sequence). This chain's CDR3 is CASSQDLDMRETQYF. The CDR3 DNA is TGTGCCAGCAGCCAAGATCTGGATATGCGCGAGACCCAGTACTTC.

This clonotype was observed a few times. V gene TRBV20-1 combines with J gene TRBJ1-2; 8 bases map to TRBD1. Germline V gene lookup returns CDR1 DFQATT and CDR2 SNEGSKA (reference sequence). This CDR3 region has 15 residues. J gave up 4 bases and V 0 bases, and 7 bases lay outside the gene matches. The CDR3 protein is CSARDRQGAPYGYTF. The CDR3 bases are TGCAGTGCTAGAGATCGGCAGGGGGCCCCCTATGGCTACACCTTC.

This clonotype has more than one count but fewer than ten. The CDR3: CASSVWDSPNEQYF. Here the CDR3 DNA reads TGTGCCAGCAGCGTGTGGGACAGCCCCAACGAGCAGTACTTC. The chain employs TRBV9 and TRBJ2-7; 7 nucleotides agree with TRBD1. The germline CDR1 and CDR2 sequences are SGDLS and YYNGEE. With V trimmed by 2 bases and J by 5 bases, 7 bases remained unmatched. The CDR3 is 14 residues long.

CDR3 region: CASSGDRAFKDEQFF. CDR3 in DNA: TGTGCCAGCAGTGGGGACCGGGCCTTCAAGGATGAGCAGTTCTTC. This chain connects TRBV2 to TRBJ2-1; D may be TRBD1 or TRBD2 (5 bases each). Trimming stripped 4 bases from V and 8 bases from J, with 18 bases between. Per the germline V gene, CDR1 is SNHLY and CDR2 is FYNNEI. The CDR3 spans 15 residues.

The chain has TRBV20-1 and TRBJ2-1; D is uncertain. The CDR3 runs to 15 residues. Trimming pared 3 bases from V and 2 bases from J, leaving 14 bases between. Germline V gene data show CDR1 as DFQATT and CDR2 as SNEGSKA (reference sequence). The CDR3 protein is CSASSSQQTYNEQFF. DNA of the CDR3: TGCAGTGCTAGTTCCAGCCAGCAGACCTACAATGAGCAGTTCTTC.

This clonotype has a handful of counts. This chain connects TRBV9 to TRBJ2-1; 9 bases line up with TRBD1. Germline CDR1 and CDR2: SGDLS and YYNGEE. The CDR3 runs 16 residues. J lost 3 bases, V lost 4 bases, and 8 bases had no gene match. CDR3 nucleotides: TGTGCCAGCAGCCCCACAGGGGGCGCGGGCTACAATGAGCAGTTCTTC. Its protein product is CASSPTGGAGYNEQFF. The full variable domain, with the rest looked up from reference TRBV9 and TRBJ2-1, is DSGVTQTPKHLITATGQRVTLRCSPRSGDLSVYWYQQSLDQGLQFLIQYYNGEERAKGNILERFSAQQFPDLHSELNLSSLELGDSALYFCASSPTGGAGYNEQFFGPGTRLTVL.

Comment on this clonotype: The junction differs from germline at one of its ends, possibly a read error. The rearrangement links TRBV5-1 to TRBJ2-1, with D possibly TRBD2 on 6 matching bases. Germline CDR1 is SGHRS and CDR2 is YFSETQ. The CDR3 extends over 18 amino acids. Written as DNA, the CDR3 is TGCGCCAGCGGCTTGGTAGTTTTCCGGGGGAGCTCCTACAATGAGCAGTTCTTC. Its translation is CASGLVVFRGSSYNEQFF.

This clonotype showed up just once. The chain is built from TRBV28 and TRBJ1-5, with unresolved D. Germline V gene data show CDR1 as MDHEN and CDR2 as SYDVKM. V was shortened by 5 bases and J by 2 bases, with 10 bases between the two germline ends. The CDR3 runs to 14 residues. The chain's CDR3 is CASSPAWGNQPQHF. CDR3 nucleotides: TGTGCCAGCAGTCCCGCATGGGGCAATCAGCCCCAGCATTTT.

The table lists this clonotype with a few counts. The chain carries TRBV28 and TRBJ2-7, with 8 bases that match TRBD1. This CDR3 has 15 residues. Trimming removed 4 bases from V and 4 bases from J; junction bases left unmatched: 9. Germline CDR1 reads MDHEN; CDR2 reads SYDVKM. CDR3 nucleotide sequence: TGTGCCAGCAGTTCTTCCACAGGGGGAAGATACGAGCAGTACTTC. Protein sequence: CASSSSTGGRYEQYF. Supplemented by reference TRBV28 and TRBJ2-7, the full variable domain reads DVKVTQSSRYLVKRTGEKVFLECVQDMDHENMFWYRQDPGLGLRLIYFSYDVKMKEKGDIPEGYSVSREKKERFSLILESASTNQTSMYLCASSSSTGGRYEQYFGPGTRLTVT.